This T cell receptor beta chain was identified in a study of identical twins. Study conclusions and caveats: Findings came from cross-sectional statistics, without long-term follow-up of donors.

This clonotype showed up many times. Its antigen is undetermined. The J segment lost 4 bases and the V segment lost 3 bases, leaving 4 bases of the junction unmatched. This CDR3 has 15 amino acids. Germline CDR1 is ENHRY and CDR2 is SYGVKD. MiXCR, run by TCRdb on the 5' RACE reads, gives a single entry per CDR3 protein. The table lists about 690,000 distinct CDR3 sequences, 21% of them singletons. This sample also appeared in a second study, on T cells expressing NK-cell markers.

The V call is TRBV10-3, the J call TRBJ2-1; 9 bases align to TRBD2. The sequence was collected from a woman between 18 and 30 years old in good health. The specimen was PBMCs. The CDR3 region is CAISDSLAGYNEQFF. The CDR3 DNA reads TGTGCCATCAGTGACTCGCTAGCGGGGTACAATGAGCAGTTCTTC.